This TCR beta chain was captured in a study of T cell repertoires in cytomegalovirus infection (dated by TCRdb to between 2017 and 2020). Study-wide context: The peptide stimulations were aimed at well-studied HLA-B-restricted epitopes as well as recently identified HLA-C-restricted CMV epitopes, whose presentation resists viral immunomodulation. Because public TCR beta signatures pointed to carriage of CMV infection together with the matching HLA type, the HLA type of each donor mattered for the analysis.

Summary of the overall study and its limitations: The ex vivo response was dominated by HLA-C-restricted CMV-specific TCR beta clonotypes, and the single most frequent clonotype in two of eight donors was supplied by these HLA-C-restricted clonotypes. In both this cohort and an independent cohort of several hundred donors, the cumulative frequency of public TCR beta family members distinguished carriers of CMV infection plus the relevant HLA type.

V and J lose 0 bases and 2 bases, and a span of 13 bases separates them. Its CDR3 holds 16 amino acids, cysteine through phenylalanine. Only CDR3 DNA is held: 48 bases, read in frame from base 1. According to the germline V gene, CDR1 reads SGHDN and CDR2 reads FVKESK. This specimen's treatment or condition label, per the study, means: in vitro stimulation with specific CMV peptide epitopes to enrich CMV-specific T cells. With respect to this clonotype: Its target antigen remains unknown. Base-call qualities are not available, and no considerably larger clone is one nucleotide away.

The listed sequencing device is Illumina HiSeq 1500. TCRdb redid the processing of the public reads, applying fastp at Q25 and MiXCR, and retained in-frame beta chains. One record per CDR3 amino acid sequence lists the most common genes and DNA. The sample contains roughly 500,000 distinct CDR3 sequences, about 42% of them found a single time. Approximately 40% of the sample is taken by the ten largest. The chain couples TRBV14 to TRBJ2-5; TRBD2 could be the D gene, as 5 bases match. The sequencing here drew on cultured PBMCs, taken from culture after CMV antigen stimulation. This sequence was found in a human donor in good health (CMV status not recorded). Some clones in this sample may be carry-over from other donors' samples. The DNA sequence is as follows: TGTGCCAGCAGCCAAGATTTCGGGAATCCTCAAGAGACCCAGTACTTC. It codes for CASSQDFGNPQETQYF.